This T cell receptor beta chain was documented in a study of OX40 agonist ivuxolimab in advanced cancers. Across the whole study: The study treated patients with ivuxolimab, an agonistic anti-OX40 (CD134) antibody.

The CDR3 has 14 amino acids. Germline CDR1 SQVTM, CDR2 ANQGSEA. V dropped 3 bases and J dropped 5 bases, with 16 bases sitting between them. Generated by immunoSEQ multiplex PCR, the TCRdb table keeps only in-frame clones and is missing some. The sample carries 20,000 to 25,000 clones, roughly 86% recorded once. As for this clone: Its matching antigen is unknown.

Findings and limits, study-wide: At 0.1 to 3.0 mg/kg and by week 6, clonal expansion occurred in CD4+ and CD8+ blood T cells. Average numbers of expanded clones were greater in CD8+ T cells than in CD4+.

The sequence derives from an adult with an advanced solid tumor such as melanoma, head and neck, liver or kidney cancer. Source: CD4+ or CD8+ T cells sorted from blood, taken in a trial of the OX40 agonist ivuxolimab. The chain couples TRBV29-1 to TRBJ2-5; no clear D gene. CDR3 sequence reads: CSVETFLSGETQYF. The CDR3 nucleotides read TGCAGCGTTGAGACCTTCTTGTCCGGGGAGACCCAGTACTTC.